The 30 T cell receptor beta chains given below trace back to one sample, sequenced in a study of vaccination effects on CD4 cells after COVID-19 (dated 2022 in TCRdb). After 10 days of culture, CD4+ T cells were isolated with the EasySep CD4+ T cell isolation kit. Library creation used the immunoSEQ multiplex PCR assay. What TCRdb holds here is the immuneACCESS table cut down to in-frame rearrangements. Part of the clones is not present; checked against another copy, under half of the missing clones reflect an unresolved V gene, and the others are unexplained. This sample has about 76,000 clones in its table, and 77% of those were observed once. The ten largest make up roughly 2% of the sample. The antigens for these receptors are not known. Sequencing used CD4+ T cells from PBMCs cultured without peptide, obtained before COVID-19 vaccination. The receptors come from a human donor who received a COVID-19 vaccine.

The chain has TRBV1 and TRBJ1-5. TRBV1 is a pseudogene locus. The CDR3 totals 17 residues. The CDR3 is CTSSQDPPGGSNQPQHF. DNA of the CDR3: TGCACCAGCAGCCAAGATCCCCCCGGCGGTAGCAATCAGCCCCAGCATTTT.

Points on this clone: Different DNA sequences within this sample yield the same CDR3. The V gene is TRBV18, the J gene TRBJ2-5, with 7 positions matching TRBD1. CDR1 KGHSH and CDR2 LQKENI come from the germline V gene. V lost 6 bases, J lost 2 bases, and 3 bases stayed unmatched. CDR3 length: 13 amino acids. The CDR3 reads CASSPGQQETQYF. CDR3 DNA sequence: TGTGCCAGCTCCCCGGGACAGCAAGAGACCCAGTACTTC.

V gene TRBV6-6 combines with J gene TRBJ2-7; the D is unclear. The CDR3 is 11 amino acids. V was clipped by 5 bases and J by 6 bases, with 8 bases between them. The germline V gene has CDR1 MNHNY and CDR2 SVGAGI (reference sequence). The CDR3 sequence is CASSKGPEQYV. The CDR3 DNA reads TGTGCCAGCAGTAAAGGTCCCGAGCAGTACGTC.

This chain connects TRBV1 to TRBJ2-1; the tabulated D call, TRBD2, remains unverified against the DNA. TRBV1 is designated a pseudogene. This CDR3 contains 20 residues. CDR3: CTSSQDYGGGPLSSYNEQFF. DNA of the CDR3: TGCACCAGCAGCCAAGATTACGGCGGGGGCCCACTAAGCTCCTACAATGAGCAGTTCTTC.

CDR3 protein: CASSYRGGSSYNEQFF. The CDR3 bases are TGTGCCAGCAGTTACCGCGGCGGGAGCTCCTACAATGAGCAGTTCTTC. This chain links TRBV6-6 with TRBJ2-1, with 7 bases matching TRBD2. Trimming took 2 bases from V and 0 from J; bases not matched to a gene: 4. The CDR3 consists of 16 residues. Germline CDR1 reads MNHNY; CDR2 reads SVGAGI (reference sequence).

The sample holds one count of this clone. The CDR3 region is CASSYLGLAGGKETQYF. The CDR3 DNA reads as TGTGCCAGCAGTTACTTAGGACTAGCGGGGGGGAAAGAGACCCAGTACTTC. This chain joins TRBV6-2 or TRBV6-3 and TRBJ2-5; 15 bases map to TRBD2. The CDR3 length is 17 residues. The germline gives CDR1 MNHEY, CDR2 SVGEGT. J gave up 3 bases and V 1 base, and 3 bases lay outside the gene matches.

V and J are TRBV11-2 and TRBJ1-3; D gene uncertain. Trimming shortened V by 3 bases and J by 0 bases, and 6 bases separated the two germline ends. Per the germline V gene, CDR1 is SGHAT and CDR2 is FQNNGV. The CDR3 runs 14 residues. CDR3 residues: CASSLGSSGNTIYF. The CDR3 nucleotides read TGTGCCAGCAGCTTGGGTAGCTCTGGAAACACCATATATTTT.

The chain uses TRBV5-1 and TRBJ2-1; D is uncertain. The germline gives CDR1 SGHRS, CDR2 YFSETQ. This CDR3 region has 13 residues. Trimming stripped 6 bases from V and 6 bases from J, with 13 bases between. As DNA, the CDR3 is TGCGCCAGCATCTCCAGGCATCTCAATGAGCAGTTCTTC. Its translation: CASISRHLNEQFF.

This clone has a single count. This sequence joins TRBV18 and TRBJ2-2, with D possibly matching TRBD1 (6 bases). The germline V gene encodes CDR1 KGHSH and CDR2 LQKENI. V shed 6 bases and J shed 1 base, with 12 bases lying between them. This CDR3 comprises 15 residues. The CDR3 nucleotides read TGTGCCAGCTCCCGGCTGGGACAGAACACCGGGGAGCTGTTTTTT. Translated, it gives CASSRLGQNTGELFF.

This sequence joins TRBV6-5 and TRBJ1-2; 9 bases match TRBD1. The length of the CDR3 is 13 residues. Germline lookup yields CDR1 MNHEY and CDR2 SVGAGI. Trimming cost V 7 bases and J 8 bases; bases outside gene matches: 8. The chain's CDR3 is CASNRDRVEGYTF. CDR3 nucleotides: TGTGCCAGCAATCGGGACAGGGTTGAGGGCTACACCTTC.

This rearrangement joins TRBV3-1 (or the pseudogene TRBV3-2) to TRBJ2-7, with 7 bases lining up with TRBD1. Germline trimming cut 6 bases from V and 3 bases from J; bases unmatched to any gene: 11. Germline V gene sequence: CDR1 LGHDT, CDR2 YNNKEL (reference sequence). This CDR3 region has 15 residues. The CDR3 DNA is TGTGCCAGCAGTCCTCCTAGGACAGGAGGCTACGAGCAGTACGTC. It yields the protein CASSPPRTGGYEQYV.

V usage is TRBV7-8 and J usage is TRBJ1-6; unclear D gene. The germline V gene encodes CDR1 SGHVS and CDR2 FQNEAQ. This CDR3 is 12 amino acids long. Trimming shortened V by 3 bases and J by 7 bases, and 4 bases separated the two germline ends. As DNA, the CDR3 is TGTGCCAGCAGCTTTCCAAATTCACCCCTCCACTTT. Its protein product is CASSFPNSPLHF. The full variable domain, its missing parts supplied by reference TRBV7-8 and TRBJ1-6, is GAGVSQSPRYKVAKRGQDVALRCDPISGHVSLFWYQQALGQGPEFLTYFQNEAQLDKSGLPSDRFFAERPEGSVSTLKIQRTQQEDSAVYLCASSFPNSPLHFGNGTRLTVT.

The rearrangement joins TRBV9 to TRBJ1-1; D is perhaps TRBD1 (5 bases). In germline, CDR1 is SGDLS, CDR2 YYNGEE. V was trimmed by 2 bases and J by 2 bases, leaving 13 bases between them. CDR3 size: 15 residues. CDR3 in amino acids: CASSVQAGPNTEAFF. CDR3 sequence (DNA): TGTGCCAGCAGCGTCCAGGCGGGGCCAAACACTGAAGCTTTCTTT. The variable domain in full, completed from reference TRBV9 and TRBJ1-1, reads DSGVTQTPKHLITATGQRVTLRCSPRSGDLSVYWYQQSLDQGLQFLIQYYNGEERAKGNILERFSAQQFPDLHSELNLSSLELGDSALYFCASSVQAGPNTEAFFGQGTRLTVV.

This clone was picked up a small number of times. This chain joins TRBV28 and TRBJ1-2; D is ambiguous. The CDR3 consists of 11 residues. Deletions cut 5 bases from V and 4 bases from J, with 5 bases between. Germline CDR1 and CDR2: MDHEN and SYDVKM. The CDR3 DNA sequence: TGTGCCAGCAGTCGAGTCTATGGCTACACCTTC. Protein sequence: CASSRVYGYTF.

The genes are TRBV16 and TRBJ2-6, with TRBD1 as a possible D gene (5 bases). This CDR3 comprises 18 residues. Trimming removed 0 bases at V and 4 bases at J, with 16 bases between. Germline V gene sequence: CDR1 KGHSY, CDR2 FQNENV. CDR3: CASSQSFIQARGANVLTF. CDR3 nucleotides: TGTGCCAGCAGCCAATCGTTTATACAGGCTCGGGGGGCCAACGTCCTGACTTTC.

The chain has TRBV6-2 or TRBV6-3 and TRBJ1-3, with D possibly being TRBD1 (6 bases). The CDR3 covers 15 residues. V lost 6 bases to trimming and J lost 6 bases, with 18 bases between them. Germline V gene data show CDR1 as MNHEY and CDR2 as SVGEGT. The CDR3 is CASSRGLMDVNTIYF. Here the CDR3 DNA reads TGTGCCAGCAGCCGGGGGCTCATGGACGTAAACACCATATATTTT.

This chain joins TRBV12-5 and TRBJ1-5; tentatively, D is TRBD1 (5 bases). CDR1 is LGHNT, CDR2 FRNRAP, per germline. Trimming stripped 6 bases from V and 2 bases from J, with 14 bases between. The CDR3 totals 15 residues. The CDR3 here is CASGTQGKGNQPQHF. DNA of the CDR3: TGTGCTAGTGGCACTCAGGGAAAAGGCAATCAGCCCCAGCATTTT.

The genes are TRBV9 and TRBJ2-5, with D tentatively TRBD1 (8 bases). In germline, CDR1 is SGDLS, CDR2 YYNGEE. V lost 0 bases and J lost 1, with 16 bases in between. CDR3 length: 17 amino acids. CDR3 amino acids: CASSVEGGTGIQETQYF. The CDR3 DNA reads as TGTGCCAGCAGCGTAGAGGGGGGGACAGGCATCCAAGAGACCCAGTACTTC.

V is TRBV6-6 and J is TRBJ2-5, with D unclear. Trimming removed 2 bases from V and 5 bases from J, with 9 bases in between. Germline CDR1 MNHNY, CDR2 SVGAGI (reference sequence). The CDR3 extends over 13 amino acids. As DNA, the CDR3 is TGTGCCAGCAGTTACAGCGTCGGGGAGACCCAGTACTTC. Its translation: CASSYSVGETQYF.

V is TRBV25-1 and J is TRBJ2-5; 15 nucleotides line up with TRBD2. Germline V gives CDR1 MGHDK, CDR2 SYGVNS. V gave up 0 bases and J gave up 5 bases; unmatched junction bases: 4. The CDR3 sequence is 17 residues long. This chain's CDR3 is CASSEYGTSGGRETQYF. As DNA, the CDR3 is TGTGCCAGCAGTGAATATGGGACTAGCGGGGGGCGGGAGACCCAGTACTTC.

This clone was seen a few times. J is TRBJ2-2 and V is TRBV19, with D possibly matching TRBD1 (6 bases). Germline values: CDR1 LNHDA, CDR2 SQIVND (reference sequence). V was cut by 6 bases and J by 7 bases, with 15 bases left in between. The CDR3 runs to 14 residues. For the CDR3, the DNA is TGTGCCAGTAGAGCAGGGGTAGGGAACGGGGAGCTGTTTTTT. Its translation is CASRAGVGNGELFF.

The chain has TRBV30 and TRBJ2-1; D perhaps matches TRBD2 (5 bases). Germline loops: CDR1 GTSNPN, CDR2 SVGIG (reference sequence). The CDR3 is made up of 12 amino acids. Trimming stripped 2 bases from V and 7 bases from J, with 9 bases between. In DNA form, the CDR3 reads TGTGCCTGGAGTTTGAGGGAAAATGAGCAGTTCTTC. The encoded protein is CAWSLRENEQFF.

This clone was detected only a few times. V gene TRBV30 combines with J gene TRBJ2-5; TRBD1 matches at 9 bases. Germline CDR1 is GTSNPN and CDR2 is SVGIG (reference sequence). The CDR3 has 14 residues. V lost 5 bases, J lost 3 bases, and 7 bases stayed unmatched. This CDR3 is CAWGGTGIKETQYF. For the CDR3, the DNA is TGTGCCTGGGGGGGGACAGGGATTAAAGAGACCCAGTACTTC.

The chain joins TRBV7-8 to TRBJ2-2; 7 bases map to TRBD2. CDR3 length equals 14 residues. Germline-derived CDR1 and CDR2 are SGHVS and FQNEAQ. V lost 4 bases and J lost 4; bases outside the gene matches: 3. The CDR3 sequence: CASSSTSVTGELFF. The CDR3 DNA follows: TGTGCCAGCAGCTCCACTAGCGTCACCGGGGAGCTGTTTTTT.

V is TRBV5-1 and J is TRBJ2-5; D ambiguous. Germline CDR1 is SGHRS and CDR2 is YFSETQ. Trimming stripped 4 bases from V and 4 bases from J, with 14 bases between. This CDR3 is built from 14 residues. CDR3 loop: CASSDPVGPETQYF. CDR3 DNA: TGCGCCAGCAGCGATCCGGTCGGCCCAGAGACCCAGTACTTC.

This clone was counted a few times. The chain links TRBV5-6 to TRBJ2-2, with D maybe TRBD2 (6 bases). V lost 1 base to trimming and J lost 0 bases, with 13 bases between them. This CDR3 is built from 17 residues. The germline V gene encodes CDR1 SGHDT and CDR2 YYEEEE. CDR3 protein: CASSLISGSTNTGELFF. The CDR3 region has the DNA TGTGCCAGCAGCTTGATCAGCGGGTCAACGAACACCGGGGAGCTGTTTTTT.

The V gene is TRBV5-8, the J gene TRBJ1-3; D is uncertain. The germline V and J ends were trimmed by 4 bases and 0 bases, with 14 bases remaining between them. Germline values: CDR1 SGHTS, CDR2 YDEGEE. CDR3 length equals 16 residues. The CDR3 DNA reads as TGTGCCAGCAGCCCCGCCTGGGGTTCCTCTGGAAACACCATATATTTT. Translated, it gives CASSPAWGSSGNTIYF.

This clone was seen more than once but under ten times. The chain employs TRBV27 and TRBJ2-3; D gene ambiguous. V dropped 4 bases and J dropped 12 bases, with 11 bases sitting between them. There are 11 residues in the CDR3. CDR1 and CDR2 (germline): MNHEY, SMNVEV (reference sequence). The CDR3: CASSSQRGQYF. The CDR3 DNA is TGTGCCAGCAGTTCCCAGAGAGGACAGTATTTT.

The chain combines TRBV24-1 with TRBJ2-1; 7 nucleotides match TRBD2. The ends lost 4 bases at V and 4 bases at J; junction bases unmatched: 12. The CDR3 contains 17 residues. In germline, CDR1 is KGHDR, CDR2 SFDVKD. The CDR3 reads CATSDSTLAASYNEQFF. The CDR3 nucleotides read TGTGCCACCAGTGACTCTACTCTAGCGGCCTCATACAATGAGCAGTTCTTC.

The V gene is TRBV29-1, the J gene TRBJ2-5, with 12 positions matching TRBD1. The junction had 7 bases not matched to a gene; V was cut back by 6 bases and J by 5 bases. The CDR3 covers 14 residues. Germline V gene lookup returns CDR1 SQVTM and CDR2 ANQGSEA. Here the CDR3 reads CSVRDRGPVETQYF. The CDR3 DNA is TGCAGCGTCCGGGACAGGGGGCCGGTGGAGACCCAGTACTTC.